One sample yielded the 32 T cell receptor beta chains listed below, sequenced in a study of cytomegalovirus exposure and HLA in healthy donors. Generated by immunoSEQ multiplex PCR, the TCRdb table keeps only in-frame clones and is missing some. The data show roughly 240,000 clones, around nine tenths seen once. The sample was PBMCs. Receptors were obtained from a man between 18 and 35 years old in good health and CMV-seronegative.

The chain combines TRBV4-3 with TRBJ1-5, with 9 bases matching TRBD1. There are 16 residues in the CDR3. CDR1 and CDR2 from the germline V gene are LGHNA and YSLEER. V shed 2 bases and J 4 bases; nucleotides not matched to a gene: 6. In DNA, the CDR3 is TGCGCCAGCAGCCAATATGCCGGGACAGGGAATCAGCCCCAGCATTTT. Amino acids: CASSQYAGTGNQPQHF.

The rearrangement links TRBV2 to TRBJ2-3; a weak D match, TRBD2 (6 bases). The germline V gene encodes CDR1 SNHLY and CDR2 FYNNEI. Deletions cut 8 bases from V and 2 bases from J, with 11 bases between. The CDR3 is made up of 13 amino acids. The CDR3 here is CASASGDTDTQYF. The DNA of the CDR3 is TGTGCCAGCGCCTCGGGAGACACAGATACGCAGTATTTT.

V and J are TRBV4-3 and TRBJ2-1, with TRBD1 as a possible D gene (5 bases). The V and J ends lost 0 bases and 5 bases respectively, with 11 bases between them. The CDR3 totals 15 residues. Germline assignment: CDR1 LGHNA and CDR2 YSLEER. The CDR3 DNA follows: TGCGCCAGCAGCCAAGATCAGTGGGGCAACAATGAGCAGTTCTTC. Translated: CASSQDQWGNNEQFF.

This chain links TRBV11-2 with TRBJ2-7, with D possibly matching TRBD2 (7 bases). Deletions cut 7 bases from V and 1 base from J, with 17 bases between. CDR3 length equals 15 residues. Germline CDR1 reads SGHAT; CDR2 reads FQNNGV. The CDR3 nucleotides are TGTGCCAGCACGGAAGGGGGGAGGGGGTCCTACGAGCAGTACTTC. Protein sequence: CASTEGGRGSYEQYF.

This sequence joins TRBV5-1 and TRBJ2-7, with D possibly matching TRBD2 (6 bases). The CDR3 spans 14 residues. CDR1 SGHRS and CDR2 YFSETQ come from the germline V gene. V dropped 0 bases and J dropped 6 bases, with 13 bases sitting between them. The CDR3 region has the DNA TGCGCCAGCAGCTTGGAAGGCGGGATGGGCGAGCAGTACTTC. As protein: CASSLEGGMGEQYF.

This clone was recorded only once. The CDR3 region has the DNA TGTGCCAGCAGTTCCCTGACAGGGCTTGGCGAAAAACTGTTTTTT. Amino acids: CASSSLTGLGEKLFF. This sequence joins TRBV6-5 and TRBJ1-4, with TRBD1 matching over 7 bases. The germline gives CDR1 MNHEY, CDR2 SVGAGI. This CDR3 spans 15 amino acids. The J segment lost 8 bases and the V segment lost 4 bases, leaving 10 bases of the junction unmatched.

The chain couples TRBV5-1 to TRBJ2-1; D is perhaps TRBD2 (7 bases). This CDR3 has 15 residues. The V end lost 4 bases, the J end lost 3 bases, and 14 bases lay between the germline ends. CDR1 and CDR2 (germline): SGHRS, YFSETQ. The CDR3 spells CASSAREGDYNEQFF. CDR3 sequence (DNA): TGCGCCAGCAGCGCCAGGGAGGGGGACTACAATGAGCAGTTCTTC.

The chain couples TRBV28 to TRBJ1-2; TRBD1 might be the D (6 bases). This CDR3 contains 14 residues. CDR1 and CDR2 (germline): MDHEN, SYDVKM. The V end was cut by 2 bases, the J end by 5 bases, with 12 bases between. Here the CDR3 reads CASSLGTRLYGYTF. For the CDR3, the DNA is TGTGCCAGCAGTTTAGGGACAAGGCTATATGGCTACACCTTC.

As for this clone: The junction differs from germline at one of its ends, possibly a read error. The chain employs TRBV28 and TRBJ2-7; 10 bases are shared with TRBD1. Germline V gene lookup returns CDR1 MDHEN and CDR2 SYDVKM. The CDR3 is 12 residues long. The CDR3 DNA is TGTGCCAGCAGTGCCACGGGACAGGGGCTTTTGTTC. This gives the protein CASSATGQGLLF.

The chain joins TRBV7-9 to TRBJ2-2; tentative D call: TRBD2 (6 bases). V dropped 6 bases and J dropped 6 bases, with 20 bases sitting between them. CDR1 and CDR2 (germline): SEHNR, FQNEAQ (reference sequence). The CDR3 sequence is 16 residues long. The CDR3 region is CASRFSGSGEAGELFF. In nucleotides, the CDR3 is TGTGCCAGCAGATTCTCTGGGTCCGGGGAGGCCGGGGAGCTGTTTTTT.

The chain couples TRBV29-1 to TRBJ2-7, with 10 bases fitting TRBD2. CDR3 length: 12 amino acids. The germline CDR1 and CDR2 sequences are SQVTM and ANQGSEA. J lost 5 bases, V lost 6 bases, and 4 bases had no gene match. This CDR3 is CSVTSGTDEQYF. CDR3 DNA sequence: TGCAGCGTCACTAGCGGGACGGACGAGCAGTACTTC.

The chain recombines TRBV28 with TRBJ1-2; D is uncertain. Trimming took off 3 bases at V and 3 bases at J, with 8 bases between the two ends. Germline CDR1 MDHEN, CDR2 SYDVKM. This CDR3 is 13 amino acids long. The CDR3 nucleotides are TGTGCCAGCAGTTTCGTGGAGCACTATGGCTACACCTTC. Translating it yields CASSFVEHYGYTF.

V and J are TRBV7-3 and TRBJ1-2; the match to TRBD1 covers 10 bases. V lost 4 bases and J lost 4; bases outside the gene matches: 12. The length of the CDR3 is 17 residues. The germline CDR1 and CDR2 sequences are SGHTA and FQGTGA. CDR3 sequence (DNA): TGTGCCAGCAGCTGGGGGACAGGGGTGGAAGGAGGCTATGGCTACACCTTC. It is translated as CASSWGTGVEGGYGYTF.

In DNA, the CDR3 is TGTGCCAGCAGCGTAGGTAGCGGGGGGGCACCCTACGAGCAGTACTTC. Its translation: CASSVGSGGAPYEQYF. The chain has TRBV9 and TRBJ2-7; TRBD2 agrees at 11 bases. The CDR3 is made up of 16 amino acids. Germline lookup yields CDR1 SGDLS and CDR2 YYNGEE. V dropped 0 bases and J dropped 2; count of bases not matched to a gene: 4.

This clone appeared once. As DNA, the CDR3 is TGTGCCAGCAGCTTCCCTTTCACAGATACGCAGTATTTT. Translated, it gives CASSFPFTDTQYF. The V call is TRBV7-2, the J call TRBJ2-3; D is undetermined. This CDR3 contains 13 residues. V was clipped by 3 bases and J by 2 bases, with 6 bases between them. The germline CDR1 and CDR2 sequences are SGHTA and FQGNSA.

The chain links TRBV2 to TRBJ2-6; 11 nucleotides agree with TRBD1. Germline trimming cut 7 bases from V and 0 bases from J; bases unmatched to any gene: 2. The CDR3 contains 16 residues. The germline CDR1 and CDR2 sequences are SNHLY and FYNNEI. CDR3 sequence (DNA): TGTGCCAGCAAAGGGACAGGGGGCTCTGGGGCCAACGTCCTGACTTTC. This gives the protein CASKGTGGSGANVLTF.

This clone has just one count. This rearrangement joins TRBV30 to TRBJ1-2, with TRBD1 matching over 7 bases. Germline CDR1 and CDR2: GTSNPN and SVGIG (reference sequence). This CDR3 has 13 amino acids. J lost 7 bases, V lost 0 bases, and 5 bases had no gene match. The CDR3 coding sequence is TGTGCCTGGAGTGTAGACAGGGTATCTGGCTACACCTTC. Residues: CAWSVDRVSGYTF.

This clone was seen a single time. The chain is built from TRBV28 and TRBJ2-7; 11 positions match TRBD2. Trimming took 2 bases from V and 3 from J; bases not matched to a gene: 12. The length of the CDR3 is 18 residues. Per germline, CDR1 MDHEN and CDR2 SYDVKM. The CDR3 here is CASSLRGLADPNDYEQYF. CDR3 coding DNA: TGTGCCAGCAGTTTAAGGGGACTAGCGGACCCAAATGACTACGAGCAGTACTTC.

This clone was seen more than once but under ten times. This chain uses TRBV6-5 with TRBJ1-5, with D maybe TRBD1 (5 bases). Germline V gives CDR1 MNHEY, CDR2 SVGAGI. The CDR3 covers 13 residues. Trimming took 6 bases from V and 5 from J, leaving 11 bases between them. CDR3 sequence: CASSARGDQPQHF. The CDR3 DNA sequence: TGTGCCAGCAGCGCTCGGGGGGATCAGCCCCAGCATTTT.

The chain links TRBV5-1 to TRBJ1-5; the D is unclear. The V gene lost 0 bases and the J gene lost 3 bases, with 7 bases spanning the gap. Germline V lookup: CDR1 SGHRS, CDR2 YFSETQ. The CDR3 covers 14 residues. This CDR3 reads CASSLGGSNQPQHF. The DNA for the CDR3 is TGCGCCAGCAGCTTGGGAGGTTCCAATCAGCCCCAGCATTTT.

CDR3 sequence: CASSSRGSYEQYF. CDR3 DNA: TGTGCCAGCAGCTCCCGGGGGTCCTACGAGCAGTACTTC. The chain uses TRBV7-2 and TRBJ2-7; TRBD2 might be the D (6 bases). Germline V gives CDR1 SGHTA, CDR2 FQGNSA. The CDR3 runs 13 residues. V was shortened by 4 bases and J by 1 base, with 8 bases between the two germline ends.

For the CDR3, the DNA is TGTGCCAGCACCGGGACTTCCACCTACGAGCAGTACTTC. Translation: CASTGTSTYEQYF. V usage is TRBV6-5 and J usage is TRBJ2-7; D is possibly TRBD2 (6 bases). V gave up 7 bases and J gave up 2 bases, with 12 bases separating them. The CDR3 is 13 residues long. Per germline, CDR1 MNHEY and CDR2 SVGAGI.

The V and J genes are TRBV11-3 and TRBJ2-7, with D perhaps TRBD1 (6 bases). In germline, CDR1 is SGHNT, CDR2 YENEEA. This CDR3 region has 14 residues. The V gene lost 4 bases and the J gene lost 2 bases, with 12 bases spanning the gap. This chain's CDR3 is CASSSYRDTYEQYF. CDR3 bases: TGTGCCAGCAGCTCCTACCGGGACACCTACGAGCAGTACTTC.

The chain combines TRBV6-1 with TRBJ2-1; tentative D call: TRBD2 (7 bases). CDR3 length: 15 amino acids. Germline V gives CDR1 MNHNS, CDR2 SASEGT. V lost 5 bases and J 9 bases, leaving 20 bases between the germline ends. CDR3 nucleotide sequence: TGTGCCAGCAGTCCTTTATTGGGGGGGCAGGGTGAGCAGTTCTTC. Protein: CASSPLLGGQGEQFF.

The chain employs TRBV9 and TRBJ1-6; D might be TRBD1 (6 bases). The CDR3 extends over 16 amino acids. Germline CDR1 and CDR2: SGDLS and YYNGEE. V was cut by 5 bases and J by 0 bases, with 12 bases left in between. CDR3 nucleotides: TGTGCCAGCAGTGGACAGTCCAGCTCCTATAATTCACCCCTCCACTTT. It codes for CASSGQSSSYNSPLHF.

The V and J genes are TRBV7-9 and TRBJ1-5, with D unresolved. The length of the CDR3 is 14 residues. V shed 5 bases and J shed 0 bases, with 8 bases lying between them. Germline assignment: CDR1 SEHNR and CDR2 FQNEAQ (reference sequence). DNA of the CDR3: TGTGCCAGCAGCCCGGTATCTAGCAATCAGCCCCAGCATTTT. Translating gives CASSPVSSNQPQHF. Drawing the rest from reference TRBV7-9 and TRBJ1-5, the complete variable domain is DTGVSQNPRHKITKRGQNVTFRCDPISEHNRLYWYRQTLGQGPEFLTYFQNEAQLEKSRLLSDRFSAERPKGSFSTLEIQRTEQGDSAMYLCASSPVSSNQPQHFGDGTRLSIL.

The chain uses TRBV5-1 and TRBJ2-3, with TRBD2 as a possible D gene (6 bases). The CDR3 has 13 residues. Trimming removed 7 bases at V and 1 base at J, with 10 bases between. The V gene's germline CDR1 is SGHRS and CDR2 YFSETQ. This CDR3 is CASGGVGTDTQYF. The CDR3 region has the DNA TGCGCCAGCGGAGGGGTGGGCACAGATACGCAGTATTTT. The full variable domain, rest sourced from reference TRBV5-1 and TRBJ2-3, is KAGVTQTPRYLIKTRGQQVTLSCSPISGHRSVSWYQQTPGQGLQFLFEYFSETQRNKGNFPGRFSGRQFSNSRSEMNVSTLELGDSALYLCASGGVGTDTQYFGPGTRLTVL.

This chain links TRBV4-3 with TRBJ2-7, with 14 bases aligning to TRBD2. Germline V gene lookup returns CDR1 LGHNA and CDR2 YSLEER. The ends lost 3 bases at V and 5 bases at J; junction bases unmatched: 12. The CDR3 has 18 amino acids. The DNA of the CDR3 is TGCGCCAGCAGCCACGCCGGGACTAGCGGGGGCCCAACGGACGAGCAGTACTTC. Translated, it gives CASSHAGTSGGPTDEQYF.

This chain links TRBV7-2 with TRBJ2-1; 10 bases are shared with TRBD2. After removal of 5 bases from V and 3 bases from J, the junction contained 7 bases not matched to a gene. The CDR3 totals 16 residues. Per germline, CDR1 SGHTA and CDR2 FQGNSA. The CDR3 sequence: CASSPTSGHLYNEQFF. CDR3 nucleotides: TGTGCCAGCAGCCCGACTAGCGGGCACCTCTACAATGAGCAGTTCTTC.

Only a few counts were recorded for this clone. This chain links TRBV10-2 with TRBJ2-2; a weak D match, TRBD2 (5 bases). With 6 bases removed from V and 2 bases from J, the gap between germline ends came to 13 bases. The CDR3 contains 15 residues. Germline-derived CDR1 and CDR2 are WSHSY and SAAADI. The DNA for the CDR3 is TGCGCCAGCAGGGAGACGGGAATTAACACCGGGGAGCTGTTTTTT. This gives the protein CASRETGINTGELFF.

J is TRBJ2-7 and V is TRBV27; D may be TRBD1 (7 bases). Trimming took off 7 bases at V and 2 bases at J, with 18 bases between the two ends. There are 15 residues in the CDR3. Germline V gives CDR1 MNHEY, CDR2 SMNVEV (reference sequence). The CDR3 region is CASNTKEGATYEQYF. In DNA form, the CDR3 reads TGTGCCAGCAACACAAAGGAGGGGGCCACCTACGAGCAGTACTTC.

This chain joins TRBV18 and TRBJ2-1, with TRBD2 matching 9 bases. The V gene end was trimmed by 6 bases and the J gene end by 7 bases; junction bases not matched to a gene: 10. Germline assignment: CDR1 KGHSH and CDR2 LQKENI. The CDR3 has 15 residues. The CDR3 loop is CASSPGTSRSNEQFF. CDR3 in DNA: TGTGCCAGCTCCCCGGGGACTAGCAGATCAAATGAGCAGTTCTTC.